This passage covers 2 T cell receptor beta chains from one sample sequenced in a study of T-cell memory formation after mild COVID-19. TCRdb called the 5' RACE reads again in MiXCR, with one record for every CDR3 protein. The sample lists 350,000 to 450,000 distinct CDR3 sequences; 13% to 15% were seen once. What was sequenced was PBMCs or a T cell subset sorted from them (not recorded which). The receptors come from a man younger than 35 who had mild COVID-19 (a few samples of this study predate the infection). Cell type and time point are not known.

V usage is TRBV6-2 or TRBV6-3 and J usage is TRBJ2-1; the match to TRBD2 covers 7 bases. The germline V gene has CDR1 MNHEY and CDR2 SVGEGT. V trimming: 0 bases; J trimming: 10 bases; junction bases outside the gene matches: 9. This CDR3 comprises 15 residues. As DNA, the CDR3 is TGTGCCAGCAGTTACTCGAGCGGACTAGTACGCGAGCAGTTCTTC. Amino acid sequence: CASSYSSGLVREQFF.

This chain links TRBV28 with TRBJ1-2; D may be TRBD1 (5 bases). V lost 7 bases, J lost 8 bases, and 20 bases lay in between. The CDR3 has 14 residues. Germline V CDR1 and CDR2: MDHEN, SYDVKM. The CDR3 nucleotides read TGTGCCAGCACCCTGTCAGGGCATGAGGGCGGCTACACCTTC. Translation gives CASTLSGHEGGYTF.